The next 23 T cell receptor beta chains were all read from a single sample in a study of human T cells and chemical hapten exposure. One entry per CDR3 protein results from TCRdb running MiXCR on the RACE reads. The repertoire holds 90,000 to 110,000 distinct CDR3 sequences, with 9% to 9.5% as singletons. Indicated time point: patch test 2, 6 weeks after DPC sensitization. Noted treatment: therapeutic diphenylcyclopropenone sensitization with weekly scalp DPC. Source: whole blood, taken in connection with sensitization to the hapten diphenylcyclopropenone (DPC). Source of these receptors: a woman in her thirties or forties with alopecia areata. Some clones in this sample may be carry-over from other donors' samples.

In this sample, this clonotype turned up many times. This CDR3 reads CSALFWEQYF. The CDR3 DNA sequence: TGCAGTGCCCTATTTTGGGAGCAGTACTTC. This chain joins TRBV20-1 and TRBJ2-7, with D uncertain. This CDR3 spans 10 amino acids. The V end was cut by 6 bases, the J end by 7 bases, with 10 bases between. Looked up from germline, CDR1 is DFQATT and CDR2 is SNEGSKA (reference sequence).

J is TRBJ2-3 and V is TRBV27; D ambiguous. The CDR3 totals 15 residues. Germline-derived CDR1 and CDR2 are MNHEY and SMNVEV (reference sequence). Trimming shortened V by 2 bases and J by 0 bases, and 9 bases separated the two germline ends. In nucleotides, the CDR3 is TGTGCCAGCAGTTTAAGATTTGGCAGCACAGATACGCAGTATTTT. As protein: CASSLRFGSTDTQYF.

This clonotype was recorded a few times. This chain links TRBV7-8 with TRBJ1-2; the D is unclear. The CDR3 is 16 residues long. V dropped 4 bases and J dropped 4 bases, with 19 bases sitting between them. Germline V gene lookup returns CDR1 SGHVS and CDR2 FQNEAQ. CDR3 nucleotide sequence: TGTGCCAGCAGCTCGATACGATCAGCTGGACGCTATGGCTACACCTTC. Amino acids: CASSSIRSAGRYGYTF.

This clonotype was detected only a few times. The rearrangement joins TRBV12-3 or TRBV12-4 to TRBJ1-4; no clear D. V lost 7 bases, J lost 8 bases, and 20 bases lay in between. The CDR3 has 15 amino acids. The CDR3 here is CASTSDAGVLEKLFF. The CDR3 DNA is TGTGCCAGCACCTCAGACGCAGGAGTTTTAGAAAAACTGTTTTTT.

At least ten counts were recorded for this clonotype. J is TRBJ1-1 and V is TRBV4-3; D gene uncertain. The CDR3 is 16 residues long. CDR1 LGHNA and CDR2 YSLEER come from the germline V gene. Trimming took off 2 bases at V and 0 bases at J, with 13 bases between the two ends. The CDR3 is CASSQSELFLNTEAFF. The CDR3 DNA follows: TGCGCCAGCAGCCAATCGGAGTTGTTCTTGAACACTGAAGCTTTCTTT.

This clonotype showed up many times. The chain joins TRBV18 to TRBJ1-4, with D maybe TRBD1 (6 bases). Germline V gives CDR1 KGHSH, CDR2 LQKENI. V lost 2 bases and J 8 bases, leaving 12 bases between the germline ends. There are 14 residues in the CDR3. The CDR3, as DNA: TGTGCCAGCTCACCAATTTCAGGGGACGAAAAACTGTTTTTT. Its protein product is CASSPISGDEKLFF. Filled out from reference TRBV18 and TRBJ1-4, the complete variable domain reads NAGVMQNPRHLVRRRGQEARLRCSPMKGHSHVYWYRQLPEEGLKFMVYLQKENIIDESGMPKERFSAEFPKEGPSILRIQQVVRGDSAAYFCASSPISGDEKLFFGSGTQLSVL.

This clonotype was picked up many times. This rearrangement joins TRBV30 to TRBJ1-1; D call uncertain. This CDR3 spans 12 amino acids. Germline V gives CDR1 GTSNPN, CDR2 SVGIG (reference sequence). Trimming removed 2 bases from V and 0 bases from J, with 4 bases in between. This CDR3 reads CAWSFLNTEAFF. The CDR3 region has the DNA TGTGCCTGGAGTTTCTTGAACACTGAAGCTTTCTTT. Full variable domain (outside the CDR3, taken from reference TRBV30 and TRBJ1-1): SQTIHQWPATLVQPVGSPLSLECTVEGTSNPNLYWYRQAAGRGLQLLFYSVGIGQISSEVPQNLSASRPQDRQFILSSKKLLLSDSGFYLCAWSFLNTEAFFGQGTRLTVV.

This clonotype came up a few times. In nucleotides, the CDR3 is TGTGCCAGTAGTGTTCTCAGGGAGGCTAATCAGCCCCAGCATTTT. This codes for CASSVLREANQPQHF. V gene TRBV19 combines with J gene TRBJ1-5, with D perhaps matching TRBD1 (5 bases). The CDR3 sequence is 15 residues long. Germline V CDR1 and CDR2: LNHDA, SQIVND (reference sequence). Trimming cost V 5 bases and J 4 bases, with 15 bases left between them.

J is TRBJ1-3 and V is TRBV12-3 or TRBV12-4, with D uncertain. This CDR3 contains 14 residues. V gave up 4 bases and J gave up 4 bases, with 11 bases separating them. As DNA, the CDR3 is TGTGCCAGCAGTTCGCGAGGTATAGGAAACACCATATATTTT. This codes for CASSSRGIGNTIYF.

This chain joins TRBV5-5 and TRBJ1-1, with no clear D. The CDR3 consists of 14 residues. Trimming took off 2 bases at V and 5 bases at J, with 13 bases between the two ends. CDR1 SGHKS and CDR2 YYEKEE come from the germline V gene (reference sequence). The CDR3, as DNA: TGTGCCAGCAGCTTCTACGGGATGGGGACTGAAGCTTTCTTT. Encoded protein: CASSFYGMGTEAFF. The entire variable domain, with the rest obtained from reference TRBV5-5 and TRBJ1-1, is as follows: DAGVTQSPTHLIKTRGQQVTLRCSPISGHKSVSWYQQVLGQGPQFIFQYYEKEERGRGNFPDRFSARQFPNYSSELNVNALLLGDSALYLCASSFYGMGTEAFFGQGTRLTVV.

This clonotype was recorded a few times. The CDR3 DNA sequence: TGCGCCAGCAGCTCCGGGACAGACTATAATCAGCCCCAGCATTTT. Protein product: CASSSGTDYNQPQHF. The chain uses TRBV5-1 and TRBJ1-5, with 7 bases lining up with TRBD1. The CDR3 totals 15 residues. Germline V gene lookup returns CDR1 SGHRS and CDR2 YFSETQ. V lost 3 bases to trimming and J lost 4 bases; unmatched junction nucleotides: 7.

This sequence joins TRBV20-1 and TRBJ1-2; D possibly corresponds to TRBD1 (6 bases). The CDR3 totals 14 residues. Germline CDR1 DFQATT, CDR2 SNEGSKA (reference sequence). Trimming stripped 3 bases from V and 4 bases from J, with 15 bases between. As DNA, the CDR3 is TGCAGTGCTAGTACGGGGGGGCAAGGCTATGGCTACACCTTC. This gives the protein CSASTGGQGYGYTF.

This clonotype has more than one count but fewer than ten. This chain joins TRBV4-3 and TRBJ1-4; 7 bases are a match to TRBD1. CDR3 size: 15 residues. The V segment lost 0 bases and the J segment 7 bases; nucleotides outside the gene matches: 5. The germline V gene encodes CDR1 LGHNA and CDR2 YSLEER. CDR3 coding DNA: TGCGCCAGCAGCCAAGATCGACAGGGTGGTGAAAAACTGTTTTTT. This sequence encodes CASSQDRQGGEKLFF.

V is TRBV4-3 and J is TRBJ2-3, with TRBD2 identical over 8 bases. The CDR3 extends over 17 amino acids. Germline trimming cut 3 bases from V and 0 bases from J; bases unmatched to any gene: 8. Germline V lookup: CDR1 LGHNA, CDR2 YSLEER. The CDR3 reads CASSHAGTRASTDTQYF. CDR3 in DNA: TGCGCCAGCAGCCATGCCGGGACTAGGGCTAGCACAGATACGCAGTATTTT.

As concerns this clonotype: The DNA is omitted, as the CDR3 cannot be located on it reliably, and the CDR3 follows TCRdb's listing. V and J are TRBV12-3 or TRBV12-4 and TRBJ1-5; the table's D call, TRBD1, was not checked against the DNA. Ends included, the CDR3 has 17 residues. This chain's CDR3 is CASSFAGGAISNQPQLF.

The CDR3 bases are TGTGCCAGCAGCTACCAACCCGGCGGGGGGGCCGATACGCAGTATTTT. Translating gives CASSYQPGGGADTQYF. The rearrangement joins TRBV6-6 to TRBJ2-3, with TRBD2 identical over 9 bases. Germline CDR1 MNHNY, CDR2 SVGAGI (reference sequence). Trimming cost V 6 bases and J 6 bases; bases outside gene matches: 13. The CDR3 has 16 residues.

In this sample, this clonotype turned up many times. The V gene is TRBV3-1, the J gene TRBJ2-1; 11 bases are a match to TRBD2. The V gene end was trimmed by 4 bases and the J gene end by 5 bases; junction bases not matched to a gene: 4. Germline CDR1 LGHDT, CDR2 YNNKEL (reference sequence). The CDR3 sequence is 15 residues long. CDR3 DNA: TGTGCCAGCAGCCTTAGCGGGGGGGCCGACAATGAGCAGTTCTTC. This encodes CASSLSGGADNEQFF.

V is TRBV10-3 and J is TRBJ2-7; a weak D match, TRBD1 (8 bases). The ends were cut back, 6 bases at V and 1 base at J, with 16 bases in the middle. Germline CDR1 ENHRY, CDR2 SYGVKD. The CDR3 has 15 residues. The CDR3 DNA follows: TGTGCCATCAGAAAAGGACAGGGAGGGTCCTACGAGCAGTACTTC. This codes for CAIRKGQGGSYEQYF.

The chain uses TRBV11-2 and TRBJ2-7; 7 bases fit TRBD2. This CDR3 is built from 14 residues. Trimming at V came to 5 bases and at J to 5 bases, leaving 9 bases not matched to a gene. Looked up from germline, CDR1 is SGHAT and CDR2 is FQNNGV. CDR3 sequence (DNA): TGTGCCAGCAGCCTTCCGCGGGGGACCCACGAGCAGTACTTC. It codes for CASSLPRGTHEQYF. The full variable domain, completed using reference TRBV11-2 and TRBJ2-7, is EAGVAQSPRYKIIEKRQSVAFWCNPISGHATLYWYQQILGQGPKLLIQFQNNGVVDDSQLPKDRFSAERLKGVDSTLKIQPAKLEDSAVYLCASSLPRGTHEQYFGPGTRLTVT.

In its sample, this clonotype was seen many times. The chain couples TRBV7-2 to TRBJ2-1; D is possibly TRBD1 (6 bases). The CDR3 spans 16 residues. The V gene's germline CDR1 is SGHTA and CDR2 FQGNSA. Trimming took off 0 bases at V and 4 bases at J, with 13 bases between the two ends. CDR3 nucleotide sequence: TGTGCCAGCAGCTTAGCGCTGAGCAGGGGTTACAATGAGCAGTTCTTC. Encoded protein: CASSLALSRGYNEQFF.

This clonotype occurred a few times. The V and J genes are TRBV11-3 and TRBJ2-1; TRBD2 agrees at 7 bases. CDR3 length: 14 amino acids. The trim removed 5 bases at V and 4 bases at J, leaving 5 bases unmatched. The germline V gene encodes CDR1 SGHNT and CDR2 YENEEA. This CDR3 is CASSPREGYNEQFF. In DNA form, the CDR3 reads TGTGCCAGCAGCCCGAGGGAGGGTTACAATGAGCAGTTCTTC.

This chain uses TRBV18 with TRBJ2-1; unclear D gene. This CDR3 region has 12 residues. Trimming took off 3 bases at V and 8 bases at J, with 8 bases between the two ends. The V gene's germline CDR1 is KGHSH and CDR2 LQKENI. CDR3 amino acids: CASSPFSDEQFF. The CDR3 coding sequence is TGTGCCAGCTCACCCTTCTCGGATGAGCAGTTCTTC.

The chain combines TRBV6-5 with TRBJ2-7, with D perhaps matching TRBD1 or TRBD2 (6 bases each). Germline V CDR1 and CDR2: MNHEY, SVGAGI. This CDR3 spans 15 amino acids. Between the trimmed V and J ends, which lost 2 bases and 0 bases, there was a span of 11 bases. As DNA, the CDR3 is TGTGCCAGCAGTTACCGCGGGACAAACTCCTACGAGCAGTACTTC. Translating gives CASSYRGTNSYEQYF.